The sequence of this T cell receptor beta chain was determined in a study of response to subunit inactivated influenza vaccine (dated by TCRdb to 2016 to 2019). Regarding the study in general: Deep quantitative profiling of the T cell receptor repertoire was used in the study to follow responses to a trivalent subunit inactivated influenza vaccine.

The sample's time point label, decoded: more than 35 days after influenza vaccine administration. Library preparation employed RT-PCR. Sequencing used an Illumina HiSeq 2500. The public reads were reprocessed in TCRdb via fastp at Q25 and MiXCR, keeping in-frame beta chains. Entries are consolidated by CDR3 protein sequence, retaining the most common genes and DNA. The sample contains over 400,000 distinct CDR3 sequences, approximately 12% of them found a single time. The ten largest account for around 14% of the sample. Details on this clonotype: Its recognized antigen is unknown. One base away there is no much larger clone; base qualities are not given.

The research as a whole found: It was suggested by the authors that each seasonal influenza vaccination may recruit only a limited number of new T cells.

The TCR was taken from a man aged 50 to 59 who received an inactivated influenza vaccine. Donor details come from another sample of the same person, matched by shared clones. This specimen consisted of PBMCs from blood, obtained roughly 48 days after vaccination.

The CDR3 corresponds to CASSYVDRGTEAFF. Read as DNA, the sequence is TGTGCCAGCAGTTACGTGGACAGGGGAACTGAAGCTTTCTTT. Rearrangement joined TRBV6-2 or TRBV6-3 to TRBJ1-1; 9 bases in the junction line up with TRBD1. The CDR1 and CDR2 encoded by the germline V gene are MNHEY and SVGEGT. V loses 2 bases at its end and J loses 5 bases; junction bases beyond the gene matches: 3. The CDR3 goes from the cysteine to the phenylalanine over 14 residues. Only the CDR3 DNA stays, 42 bases, in frame from base 1.